This TCR beta chain was profiled in a study of beta chain features in type 1 diabetes. The collection from each donor was one heparinised blood draw averaging roughly 0.11 L. This CDR3 has 11 residues. From germline, CDR1 is DFQATT and CDR2 SNEGSKA (reference sequence). Reverse transcription of all isolated RNA meant that expressed TCRB transcripts were sequenced. Clones were read by immunoSEQ multiplex PCR, and TCRdb kept only the in-frame ones, dropping some. This sample has hundreds of thousands of clones, with roughly a sixth found just once. This clone was seen a few times. Its specificity is unknown. Study observations and caveats: A definitive answer on HLA type influencing TCRB rearrangement was not reached here. Patients with type 1 diabetes showed fewer VDJ junction insertions and more deletions. Shortening that was moderate but significant affected the TCRB CDR3s of Type 1 diabetes patients in all four CD4+ subsets.

The clonotype comes from a man younger than 35 in good health. The material sequenced was naive CD4+ T cells from blood. The chain recombines TRBV20-1 with TRBJ2-3; D gene unclear. The CDR3 region has the DNA TGCAGGGCTGCCGGCACAGATACGCAGTATTTT. It translates to CRAAGTDTQYF.